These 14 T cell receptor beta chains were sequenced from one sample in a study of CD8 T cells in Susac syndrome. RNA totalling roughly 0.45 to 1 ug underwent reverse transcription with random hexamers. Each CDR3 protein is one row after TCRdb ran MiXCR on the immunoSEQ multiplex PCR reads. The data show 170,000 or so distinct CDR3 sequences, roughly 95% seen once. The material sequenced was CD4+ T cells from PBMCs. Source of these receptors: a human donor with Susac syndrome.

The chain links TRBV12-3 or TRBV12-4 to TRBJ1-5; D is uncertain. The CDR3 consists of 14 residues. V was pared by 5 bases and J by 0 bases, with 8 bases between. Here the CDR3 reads CASSPSNSNQPQHF. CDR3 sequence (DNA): TGTGCCAGCAGTCCCAGTAATAGCAATCAGCCCCAGCATTTT.

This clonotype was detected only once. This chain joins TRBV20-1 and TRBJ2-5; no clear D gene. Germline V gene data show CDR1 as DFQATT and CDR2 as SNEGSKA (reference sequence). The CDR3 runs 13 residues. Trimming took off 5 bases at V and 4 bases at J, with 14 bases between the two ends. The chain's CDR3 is CSALATHGETQYF. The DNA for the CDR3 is TGCAGTGCTCTTGCCACCCACGGAGAGACCCAGTACTTC.

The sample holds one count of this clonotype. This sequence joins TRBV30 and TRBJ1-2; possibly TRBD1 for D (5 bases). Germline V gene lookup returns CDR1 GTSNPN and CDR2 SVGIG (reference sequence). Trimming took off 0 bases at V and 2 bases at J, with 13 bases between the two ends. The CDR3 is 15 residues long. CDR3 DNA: TGTGCCTGGAGTGTACGGGGGTGGACCAACTATGGCTACACCTTC. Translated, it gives CAWSVRGWTNYGYTF.

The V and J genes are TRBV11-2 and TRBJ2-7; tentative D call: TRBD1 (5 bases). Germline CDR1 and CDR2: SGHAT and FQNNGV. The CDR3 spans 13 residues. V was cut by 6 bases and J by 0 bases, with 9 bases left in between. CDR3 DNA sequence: TGTGCCAGCAGACAACAGGTCTCCTACGAGCAGTACTTC. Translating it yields CASRQQVSYEQYF.

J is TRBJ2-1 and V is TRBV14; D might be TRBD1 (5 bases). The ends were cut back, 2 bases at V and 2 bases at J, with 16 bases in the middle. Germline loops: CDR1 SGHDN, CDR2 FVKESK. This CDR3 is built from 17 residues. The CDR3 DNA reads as TGTGCCAGCAGCCAACATATTCAGGGTGGAGCCTACAATGAGCAGTTCTTC. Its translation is CASSQHIQGGAYNEQFF.

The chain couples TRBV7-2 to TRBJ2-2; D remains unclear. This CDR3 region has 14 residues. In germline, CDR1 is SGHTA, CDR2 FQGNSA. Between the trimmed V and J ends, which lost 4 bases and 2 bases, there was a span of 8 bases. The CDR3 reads CASSWAVNTGELFF. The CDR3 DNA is TGTGCCAGCAGCTGGGCGGTCAACACCGGGGAGCTGTTTTTT.

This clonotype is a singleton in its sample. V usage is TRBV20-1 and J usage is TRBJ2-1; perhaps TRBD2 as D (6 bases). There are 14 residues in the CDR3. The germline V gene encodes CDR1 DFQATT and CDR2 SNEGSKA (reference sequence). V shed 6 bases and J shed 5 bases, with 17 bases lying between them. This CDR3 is CSATRPGAHNEQFF. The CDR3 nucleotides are TGCAGTGCAACGAGGCCGGGAGCCCACAATGAGCAGTTCTTC.

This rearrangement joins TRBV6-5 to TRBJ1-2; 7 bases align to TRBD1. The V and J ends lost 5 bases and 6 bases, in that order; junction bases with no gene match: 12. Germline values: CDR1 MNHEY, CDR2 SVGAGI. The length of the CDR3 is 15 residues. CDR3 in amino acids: CASSPPGQSGDGYTF. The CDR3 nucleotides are TGTGCCAGCAGTCCCCCGGGACAGTCGGGGGATGGCTACACCTTC.

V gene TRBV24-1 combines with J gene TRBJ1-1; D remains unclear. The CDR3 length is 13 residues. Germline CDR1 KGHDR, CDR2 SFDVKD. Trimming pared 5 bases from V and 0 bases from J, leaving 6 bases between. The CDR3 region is CATSAQMNTEAFF. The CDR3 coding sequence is TGTGCCACCAGTGCCCAGATGAACACTGAAGCTTTCTTT.

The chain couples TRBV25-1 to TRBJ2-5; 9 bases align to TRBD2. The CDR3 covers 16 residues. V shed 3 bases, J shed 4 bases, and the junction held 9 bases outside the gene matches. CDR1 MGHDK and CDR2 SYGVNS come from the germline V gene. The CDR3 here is CASSEGSGREIETQYF. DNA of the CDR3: TGTGCCAGCAGTGAGGGTAGCGGGAGAGAAATAGAGACCCAGTACTTC.

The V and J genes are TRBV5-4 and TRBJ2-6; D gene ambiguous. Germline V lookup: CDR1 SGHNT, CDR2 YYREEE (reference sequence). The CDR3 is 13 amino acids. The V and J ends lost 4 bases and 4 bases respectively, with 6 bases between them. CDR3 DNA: TGTGCCAGCAGCCCTGGGGGGGCCAACGTCCTGACTTTC. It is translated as CASSPGGANVLTF.

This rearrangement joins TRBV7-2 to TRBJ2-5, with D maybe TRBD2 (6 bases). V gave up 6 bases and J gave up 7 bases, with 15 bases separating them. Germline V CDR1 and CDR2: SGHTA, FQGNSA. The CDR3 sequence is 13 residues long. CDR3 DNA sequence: TGTGCCAGCAGTAGCTTCGTGGAGGGGACCCAGTACTTC. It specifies CASSSFVEGTQYF.

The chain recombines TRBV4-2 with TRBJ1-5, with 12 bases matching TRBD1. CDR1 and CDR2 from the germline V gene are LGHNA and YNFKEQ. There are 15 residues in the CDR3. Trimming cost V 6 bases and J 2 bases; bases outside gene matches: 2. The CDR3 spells CASSRDRGRNQPQHF. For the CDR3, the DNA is TGTGCCAGCAGTCGGGACAGGGGGCGCAATCAGCCCCAGCATTTT.

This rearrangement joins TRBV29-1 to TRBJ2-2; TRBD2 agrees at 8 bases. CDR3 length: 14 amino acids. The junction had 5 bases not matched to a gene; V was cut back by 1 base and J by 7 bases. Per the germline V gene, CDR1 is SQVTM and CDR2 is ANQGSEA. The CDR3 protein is CSVEAGGLYGELFF. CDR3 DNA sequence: TGCAGCGTTGAAGCGGGGGGGCTTTACGGGGAGCTGTTTTTT.